The 16 T cell receptor beta chains presented below share a single source sample, sequenced in a study of shared T cell receptors in the human thymus. Assay used: immunoSEQ multiplex PCR; TCRdb lists only in-frame clones, some missing. Here the sample spans 600,000 or so clones, approximately 89% being singletons. These data also featured in a second study, about human thymus T cells.

The sample was thymocytes. All receptors come from a boy under two years old with a congenital heart defect.

V is TRBV7-2 and J is TRBJ2-7; TRBD1 aligns across 8 bases. CDR1 is SGHTA and CDR2 is FQGNSA in the germline V gene. Trimming removed 3 bases from V and 0 bases from J; junction bases left unmatched: 10. This CDR3 is 17 amino acids long. The CDR3 loop reads CASSFVRGPVFSYEQYF. CDR3 nucleotide sequence: TGTGCCAGCAGCTTCGTCAGGGGGCCCGTATTCTCCTACGAGCAGTACTTC.

The count of this clone is one. For the CDR3, the DNA is TGTGCCAGCAGCGTGGACAGTATCTCTGGAAACACCATATATTTT. Protein sequence: CASSVDSISGNTIYF. V is TRBV9 and J is TRBJ1-3, with D perhaps matching TRBD1 (6 bases). V lost 2 bases and J lost 0, with 9 bases in between. Germline V gene data show CDR1 as SGDLS and CDR2 as YYNGEE. This CDR3 is 15 amino acids long. The variable domain in full, with the rest retrieved from reference TRBV9 and TRBJ1-3, is DSGVTQTPKHLITATGQRVTLRCSPRSGDLSVYWYQQSLDQGLQFLIQYYNGEERAKGNILERFSAQQFPDLHSELNLSSLELGDSALYFCASSVDSISGNTIYFGEGSWLTVV.

The chain is built from TRBV5-4 and TRBJ2-1; 8 nucleotides agree with TRBD2. Germline CDR1 SGHNT, CDR2 YYREEE (reference sequence). The CDR3 contains 16 residues. Trimming removed 0 bases from V and 0 bases from J; junction bases left unmatched: 2. In DNA, the CDR3 is TGTGCCAGCAGCTTGGAGCGGGGGAGCTCCTACAATGAGCAGTTCTTC. Protein: CASSLERGSSYNEQFF.

The chain is built from TRBV6-5 and TRBJ2-7, with 7 nucleotides matching TRBD1. The CDR3 runs to 15 residues. Trimming removed 7 bases from V and 6 bases from J; junction bases left unmatched: 15. Germline CDR1 is MNHEY and CDR2 is SVGAGI. CDR3 sequence (DNA): TGTGCCAGCAAAAAAGGATCCGCAGGGGGTGGCGAGCAGTACTTC. Protein: CASKKGSAGGGEQYF.

This chain joins TRBV19 and TRBJ2-5; 9 bases are a match to TRBD1. The junction had 5 bases not matched to a gene; V was cut back by 4 bases and J by 2 bases. This CDR3 comprises 15 residues. Per germline, CDR1 LNHDA and CDR2 SQIVND (reference sequence). The CDR3 loop reads CASSSPDRGQETQYF. The CDR3 region has the DNA TGTGCCAGTAGTAGCCCTGACAGGGGGCAAGAGACCCAGTACTTC.

This chain uses TRBV15 with TRBJ2-2, with D possibly being TRBD1 (5 bases). The V end was cut by 3 bases, the J end by 0 bases, with 14 bases between. The CDR3 is 17 amino acids. CDR1 is LNHNV, CDR2 YYDKDF, per germline (reference sequence). In DNA form, the CDR3 reads TGTGCCACCAGCAGTGGCCCAGGGTACCCGAACACCGGGGAGCTGTTTTTT. Its protein is CATSSGPGYPNTGELFF.

The genes are TRBV27 and TRBJ2-2, with a weak D call TRBD1 (5 bases). CDR3 length equals 15 residues. CDR1 is MNHEY and CDR2 is SMNVEV in the germline V gene (reference sequence). V lost 7 bases, J lost 4 bases, and 16 bases lay in between. In DNA, the CDR3 is TGTGCCAGCATGGGTCGGACAAGGGGCACCGGGGAGCTGTTTTTT. It codes for CASMGRTRGTGELFF.

The chain uses TRBV7-9 and TRBJ1-1, with D perhaps matching TRBD1 (5 bases). Germline V gene sequence: CDR1 SEHNR, CDR2 FQNEAQ (reference sequence). The CDR3 extends over 13 amino acids. Trimming took off 6 bases at V and 7 bases at J, with 15 bases between the two ends. As DNA, the CDR3 is TGTGCCAGCAGGGGGGGACGGAGCATTGAAGCTTTCTTT. It codes for CASRGGRSIEAFF.

V gene TRBV9 combines with J gene TRBJ1-3; 8 positions match TRBD1. Per the germline V gene, CDR1 is SGDLS and CDR2 is YYNGEE. Germline trimming cut 0 bases from V and 10 bases from J; bases unmatched to any gene: 3. The CDR3 spans 13 residues. CDR3: CASSVGTGGTIYF. The CDR3 DNA reads TGTGCCAGCAGCGTAGGAACAGGGGGGACCATATATTTT.

This rearrangement joins TRBV28 to TRBJ1-3, with D maybe TRBD1 (5 bases). Trimming left V 9 bases short and J 2 bases short, with 14 bases between. Germline V gene sequence: CDR1 MDHEN, CDR2 SYDVKM. The CDR3 has 14 amino acids. CDR3 coding DNA: TGTGCCAGGGAGGGGTATCGACCTGGAAACACCATATATTTT. Its protein is CAREGYRPGNTIYF.

The chain links TRBV12-5 to TRBJ2-3, with D possibly TRBD2 on 6 matching bases. The CDR3 totals 14 residues. Germline values: CDR1 LGHNT, CDR2 FRNRAP. V lost 1 base and J 4 bases, leaving 9 bases between the germline ends. The CDR3 DNA reads TGTGCTAGTGGTTTGGAGGGAGGTTCAGATACGCAGTATTTT. As protein: CASGLEGGSDTQYF.

The chain is built from TRBV6-1 and TRBJ2-5, with 8 bases fitting TRBD1. Germline V CDR1 and CDR2: MNHNS, SASEGT. The CDR3 has 12 residues. The CDR3 is CTTGTGIETQYF. In nucleotides, the CDR3 is TGTACGACCGGGACAGGAATAGAGACCCAGTACTTC.

The rearrangement joins TRBV27 to TRBJ2-7, with D possibly TRBD1 on 5 matching bases. The CDR3 consists of 14 residues. V lost 10 bases and J 0 bases, leaving 16 bases between the germline ends. Germline V lookup: CDR1 MNHEY, CDR2 SMNVEV (reference sequence). Written as DNA, the CDR3 is TGTGCCACCTCCCCCACAGGTAGCTCCTACGAGCAGTACTTC. Amino acid sequence: CATSPTGSSYEQYF.

This chain uses TRBV4-3 with TRBJ2-7, with D possibly being TRBD1 (6 bases). CDR1 is LGHNA and CDR2 is YSLEER in the germline V gene. This CDR3 is built from 16 residues. With 0 bases removed from V and 3 bases from J, the gap between germline ends came to 15 bases. CDR3 DNA: TGCGCCAGCAGCCAAGATCGAGGTCAGGGGAACTACGAGCAGTACTTC. Its protein product is CASSQDRGQGNYEQYF.

This clone was picked up one time. J is TRBJ2-7 and V is TRBV25-1, with 7 bases matching TRBD1. The germline V gene has CDR1 MGHDK and CDR2 SYGVNS. The V and J ends lost 10 bases and 5 bases, in that order; junction bases with no gene match: 14. This CDR3 is 14 amino acids long. The CDR3 loop is CATVGQGDKNEQYF. In DNA, the CDR3 is TGTGCCACCGTTGGGCAGGGGGATAAAAACGAGCAGTACTTC.

Written as DNA, the CDR3 is TGCGCCAGCGGCCGGGACACCTACTCTGGGGCCAACGTCCTGACTTTC. It is translated as CASGRDTYSGANVLTF. The rearrangement joins TRBV5-1 to TRBJ2-6; D is perhaps TRBD1 (6 bases). Germline V gene data show CDR1 as SGHRS and CDR2 as YFSETQ. This CDR3 spans 16 amino acids. Trimming left V 7 bases short and J 0 bases short, with 14 bases between.